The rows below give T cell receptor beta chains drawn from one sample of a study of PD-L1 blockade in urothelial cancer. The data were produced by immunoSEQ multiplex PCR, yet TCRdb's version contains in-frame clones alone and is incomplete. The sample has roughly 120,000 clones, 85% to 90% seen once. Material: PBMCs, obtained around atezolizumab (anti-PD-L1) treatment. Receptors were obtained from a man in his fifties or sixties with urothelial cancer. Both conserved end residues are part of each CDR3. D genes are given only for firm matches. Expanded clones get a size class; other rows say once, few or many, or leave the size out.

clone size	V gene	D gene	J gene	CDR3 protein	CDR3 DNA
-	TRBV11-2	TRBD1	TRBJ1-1	CASSFAGTGNTEAFF	TGTGCCAGCAGCTTCGCCGGGACAGGGAACACTGAAGCTTTCTTT
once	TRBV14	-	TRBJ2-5	CASSPGVSGQQETQYF	TGTGCCAGCAGCCCTGGTGTATCTGGGCAACAAGAGACCCAGTACTTC
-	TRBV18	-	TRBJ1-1	CASSPRAGMNTEAFF	TGTGCCAGCTCACCAAGGGCAGGGATGAACACTGAAGCTTTCTTT
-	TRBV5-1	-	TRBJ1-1	CASSLITGIGEAFF	TGCGCCAGCAGCTTGATCACAGGGATAGGAGAAGCTTTCTTT
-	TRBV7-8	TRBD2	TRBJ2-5	CASSSDQGLAGETQYF	TGTGCCAGCAGCTCAGACCAAGGACTAGCGGGAGAGACCCAGTACTTC
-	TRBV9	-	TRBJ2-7	CASSVGVDSRTYEQYF	TGTGCCAGCAGCGTAGGGGTGGACAGCCGAACCTACGAGCAGTACTTC
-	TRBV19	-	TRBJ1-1	CASSRQRPEEAFF	TGTGCCAGTAGTAGGCAGAGGCCTGAGGAAGCTTTCTTT
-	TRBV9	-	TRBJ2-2	CASSVGLTNTGELFF	TGTGCCAGCAGCGTAGGACTAACGAACACCGGGGAGCTGTTTTTT
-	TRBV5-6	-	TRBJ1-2	CASSHAGETLTYGYTF	TGTGCCAGCAGCCACGCAGGGGAAACCCTTACGTATGGCTACACCTTC
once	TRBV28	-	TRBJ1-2	CASSLNGYGYTF	TGTGCCAGCAGTTTAAACGGCTATGGCTACACCTTC
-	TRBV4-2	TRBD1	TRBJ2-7	CASSQDGGQGAYEQYF	TGTGCCAGCAGCCAAGATGGGGGACAGGGGGCCTACGAGCAGTACTTC
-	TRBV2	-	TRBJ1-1	CASSLYQGTEAFF	TGTGCCAGCAGTTTATACCAGGGCACTGAAGCTTTCTTT
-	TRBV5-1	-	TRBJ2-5	CASSGGWMRETQYF	TGCGCCAGCAGCGGGGGGTGGATGCGAGAGACCCAGTACTTC
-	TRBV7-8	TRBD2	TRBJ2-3	CASSLVGGGSSTDTQYF	TGTGCCAGCAGCTTAGTTGGCGGGGGATCCAGCACAGATACGCAGTATTTT
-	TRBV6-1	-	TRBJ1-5	CASSGRTASNQPQHF	TGTGCCAGCAGTGGGAGGACAGCAAGCAATCAGCCCCAGCATTTT
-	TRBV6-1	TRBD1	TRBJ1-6	CASSGTGDNSPLHF	TGTGCCAGCAGTGGGACAGGGGATAATTCACCCCTCCACTTT
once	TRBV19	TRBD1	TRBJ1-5	CASSSTGGNQPQHF	TGTGCCAGTAGTTCGACAGGGGGCAATCAGCCCCAGCATTTT
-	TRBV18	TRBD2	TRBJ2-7	CASSPAGGLSYEQYF	TGTGCCAGCTCACCGGCGGGGGGTCTATCCTACGAGCAGTACTTC
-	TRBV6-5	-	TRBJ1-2	CASSYEVNYGYTF	TGTGCCAGCAGTTACGAGGTCAACTATGGCTACACCTTC
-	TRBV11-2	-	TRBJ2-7	CASSGSRDSSYEQYF	TGTGCCAGCAGCGGGAGCCGGGACTCCAGCTACGAGCAGTACTTC
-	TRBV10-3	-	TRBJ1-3	CAISESFGQNLSGNTIYF	TGTGCCATCAGTGAGTCTTTCGGACAGAACCTCTCTGGAAACACCATATATTTT
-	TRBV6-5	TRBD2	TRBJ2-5	CASSYSGAGGQETQYF	TGTGCCAGCAGTTACTCGGGAGCGGGAGGTCAAGAGACCCAGTACTTC
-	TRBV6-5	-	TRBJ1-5	CASSYIGSNQPQHF	TGTGCCAGCAGTTATATCGGTAGCAATCAGCCCCAGCATTTT
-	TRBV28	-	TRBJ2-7	CASSLEGFTYEQYF	TGTGCCAGCAGTTTAGAGGGATTCACCTACGAGCAGTACTTC
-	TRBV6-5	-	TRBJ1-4	CASSWRENEKLFF	TGTGCCAGCAGTTGGAGGGAAAATGAAAAACTGTTTTTT
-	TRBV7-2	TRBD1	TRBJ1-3	CASTRDRASGNTIYF	TGTGCCAGCACCCGTGACAGGGCGTCCGGAAACACCATATATTTT
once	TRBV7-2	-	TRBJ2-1	CASSPRTASYNEQFF	TGTGCCAGCAGCCCGAGGACAGCCTCCTACAATGAGCAGTTCTTC
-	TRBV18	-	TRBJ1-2	CASSPATGRLSFYGYTF	TGTGCCAGCTCACCAGCAACAGGGCGACTCTCTTTCTATGGCTACACCTTC
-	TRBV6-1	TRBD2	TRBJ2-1	CASKVTLAANEQFF	TGTGCCAGCAAGGTGACCCTAGCGGCCAATGAGCAGTTCTTC
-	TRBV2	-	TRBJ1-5	CASSVGPGPNQPQHF	TGTGCCAGCAGTGTCGGGCCAGGGCCGAATCAGCCCCAGCATTTT
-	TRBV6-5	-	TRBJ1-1	CASSSTPTAKIEAFF	TGTGCCAGCAGCTCCACCCCGACAGCCAAGATAGAAGCTTTCTTT
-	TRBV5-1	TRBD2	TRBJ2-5	CASSAWRSTSGGYQETQYF	TGCGCCAGCAGCGCATGGCGAAGCACTAGCGGGGGGTACCAAGAGACCCAGTACTTC
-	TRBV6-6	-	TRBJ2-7	CASTQGSSWAEQYF	TGTGCCAGCACCCAGGGGAGTTCCTGGGCCGAGCAGTACTTC
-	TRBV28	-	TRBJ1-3	CASKKGSSGNTIYF	TGTGCCAGCAAAAAGGGGTCCTCTGGAAACACCATATATTTT
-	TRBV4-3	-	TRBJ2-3	CASSQDKDTQYF	TGCGCCAGCAGCCAAGACAAAGATACGCAGTATTTT
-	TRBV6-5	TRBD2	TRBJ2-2	CASSQLAGSAGELFF	TGTGCCAGCAGTCAACTAGCGGGGTCTGCCGGGGAGCTGTTTTTT
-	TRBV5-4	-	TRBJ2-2	CASSLGGVGTGELFF	TGTGCCAGCAGCTTGGGGGGAGTTGGAACCGGGGAGCTGTTTTTT
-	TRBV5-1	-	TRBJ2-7	CASSIGTGSIEQYF	TGCGCCAGCAGCATCGGAACAGGGTCGATCGAGCAGTACTTC
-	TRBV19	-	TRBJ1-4	CASSFTGPTNEKLFF	TGTGCCAGTAGTTTCACAGGGCCAACTAATGAAAAACTGTTTTTT
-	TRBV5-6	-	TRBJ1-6	CASRSRGGVGYSPLHF	TGTGCCAGCAGGAGTAGGGGGGGCGTGGGGTATTCACCCCTCCACTTT
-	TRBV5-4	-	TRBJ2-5	CASSQAGNQETQYF	TGTGCCAGCAGCCAGGCAGGGAACCAAGAGACCCAGTACTTC
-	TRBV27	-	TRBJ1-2	CASSPQGGAEAGYTF	TGTGCCAGCAGTCCCCAAGGGGGTGCGGAGGCCGGCTACACCTTC
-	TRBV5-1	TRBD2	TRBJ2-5	CASSLGLAGGRETQYF	TGCGCCAGCAGCCTAGGACTAGCGGGGGGACGGGAGACCCAGTACTTC
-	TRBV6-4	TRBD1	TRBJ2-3	CASSEMTGGTDTQYF	TGTGCCAGCAGTGAAATGACAGGGGGCACAGATACGCAGTATTTT